This is a list of T cell receptor beta chains from one sample in a study of blood T cell repertoires in COVID-19. Sequencing was performed with immunoSEQ multiplex PCR; in TCRdb, only in-frame clones are kept and a portion is missing. The sample consists of fewer than 200,000 clones, around 83% of them appearing once. Sample: peripheral blood. The receptors derive from a human donor in a cohort sampled during active COVID-19. The CDR3 runs from the conserved cysteine through the conserved F or W. A D gene is named only where the DNA matches it firmly. Some rows have no size entry. The others give once, few or many, or a class for an expanded clone.

CDR3 protein	CDR3 DNA	clone size	V gene	J gene	D gene
CASSQSRSANYGYTF	TGCGCCAGCAGTCAATCGCGGTCAGCTAACTATGGCTACACCTTC	-	TRBV23-1	TRBJ1-2	-
CASSSSWEGRNEQFF	TGTGCCAGCAGCTCCTCATGGGAGGGCCGGAATGAGCAGTTCTTC	-	TRBV28	TRBJ2-1	TRBD2
CASSQGIYSGTYEQYF	TGTGCCAGCAGCCAAGGGATCTATAGCGGGACCTACGAGCAGTACTTC	once	TRBV4-2	TRBJ2-7	TRBD2
CASSYRGLLNTEAFF	TGTGCCAGCAGTTACAGGGGGCTTCTAAACACTGAAGCTTTCTTT	-	TRBV6-2/TRBV6-3	TRBJ1-1	TRBD1
CASSYSLSETQYF	TGTGCCAGCAGCTATAGCCTTTCGGAGACCCAGTACTTC	-	TRBV28	TRBJ2-5	-
CSVAQGGGYTF	TGCAGCGTTGCCCAGGGTGGTGGCTACACCTTC	-	TRBV29-1	TRBJ1-2	-
CASSLVAGLQRYGYTF	TGTGCCAGCAGCTTGGTGGCAGGCCTGCAACGATATGGCTACACCTTC	-	TRBV5-6	TRBJ1-2	-
CASSIPPGLPIGELFF	TGTGCCAGTAGCATACCTCCGGGTCTCCCAATCGGGGAGCTGTTTTTT	-	TRBV19	TRBJ2-2	-
CASSSSQGSEQYF	TGTGCCAGCAGCTCTAGCCAAGGATCTGAGCAGTACTTC	-	TRBV11-3	TRBJ2-7	-
CASRLRSQGAYEQYF	TGTGCCAGTCGCCTTCGGAGTCAGGGGGCGTACGAGCAGTACTTC	-	TRBV19	TRBJ2-7	TRBD1
CASSLISESTDTQYF	TGTGCCAGTAGTCTCATCTCGGAGAGCACAGATACGCAGTATTTT	-	TRBV19	TRBJ2-3	-
CASSLNTPGNEKLFF	TGTGCCAGCAGCCTGAACACCCCGGGAAATGAAAAACTGTTTTTT	-	TRBV3-1/TRBV3-2	TRBJ1-4	-
CASSGGSGELDTQYF	TGTGCCAGCAGTGGCGGTAGCGGAGAACTAGATACGCAGTATTTT	once	TRBV6-4	TRBJ2-3	-
CATSDLAATEETQYF	TGTGCCACCAGTGATTTGGCAGCGACTGAAGAGACCCAGTACTTC	once	TRBV24-1	TRBJ2-5	-
CASSPPGTGVPGELFF	TGTGCCAGCAGTCCACCCGGGACAGGGGTACCCGGGGAGCTGTTTTTT	-	TRBV28	TRBJ2-2	TRBD1
CASSPSGQLPYEQYF	TGTGCCAGTAGTCCCTCGGGACAGCTGCCCTACGAGCAGTACTTC	once	TRBV19	TRBJ2-7	TRBD1
CASSLGETYEQYF	TGTGCCAGCAGCCTCGGGGAAACCTACGAGCAGTACTTC	-	TRBV3-1/TRBV3-2	TRBJ2-7	-
CATQDSNYGYTF	TGTGCCACCCAGGACAGTAACTATGGCTACACCTTC	-	TRBV12-3/TRBV12-4	TRBJ1-2	-
CASSFTYEQYF	TGTGCCAGCAGCTTTACCTACGAGCAGTACTTC	many	TRBV7-8	TRBJ2-7	-
CAIRPPGLANEQYF	TGTGCCATCAGGCCCCCGGGACTAGCAAACGAGCAGTACTTC	-	TRBV10-3	TRBJ2-7	TRBD2
CASSPGLAGVTDTQYF	TGTGCCAGCTCACCCGGACTAGCGGGAGTGACAGATACGCAGTATTTT	-	TRBV18	TRBJ2-3	TRBD2
CASSQRPSRTGGRTDTQYF	TGTGCCAGCAGCCAAAGACCCTCCCGTACAGGAGGGCGCACAGATACGCAGTATTTT	few	TRBV11-2	TRBJ2-3	-
CASSLDRTDNSPLHF	TGTGCCAGCAGCTTAGATAGGACTGATAATTCACCCCTCCACTTT	few	TRBV11-2	TRBJ1-6	-
CASSLGQRSYGYTF	TGTGCCAGCAGCTTAGGACAGAGATCTTATGGCTACACCTTC	-	TRBV7-9	TRBJ1-2	-
CATRRSGQGGETQYF	TGTGCCACCCGCCGCTCGGGACAGGGCGGGGAGACCCAGTACTTC	-	TRBV19	TRBJ2-5	TRBD1
CASSVSSGRYTGELFF	TGTGCCAGCAGCGTTTCTAGCGGGAGATACACCGGGGAGCTGTTTTTT	-	TRBV9	TRBJ2-2	TRBD2
CASSLEGGLSNTEAFF	TGCGCCAGCAGCCTGGAGGGGGGGCTCTCGAACACTGAAGCTTTCTTT	-	TRBV5-1	TRBJ1-1	-
CSAEANYGYTF	TGCAGTGCTGAGGCTAACTATGGCTACACCTTC	-	TRBV20-1	TRBJ1-2	-
CASSLGRGMSGGETQYF	TGTGCTAGCAGCTTAGGAAGGGGGATGTCGGGTGGAGAGACCCAGTACTTC	-	TRBV7-7	TRBJ2-5	-
CASTNYEKLFF	TGTGCCAGCACCAACTATGAAAAACTGTTTTTT	-	TRBV3-1/TRBV3-2	TRBJ1-4	-
CASSLTQGAGANVLTF	TGTGCCAGCAGCTTAACACAGGGGGCTGGGGCCAACGTCCTGACTTTC	-	TRBV7-3	TRBJ2-6	TRBD1
CASSQTERNSPLHF	TGTGCCAGCAGCCAGACAGAGAGGAATTCACCCCTCCACTTT	once	TRBV6-6	TRBJ1-6	-
CASSLGQGGYTF	TGTGCCAGTAGTCTGGGACAGGGGGGCTACACCTTC	-	TRBV19	TRBJ1-2	TRBD1
CASSYSPGQGSLSNQPQHF	TGTGCCAGCAGTTACTCTCCGGGACAGGGGTCCCTCTCAAATCAGCCCCAGCATTTT	-	TRBV6-2/TRBV6-3	TRBJ1-5	TRBD1
CASSQARFTGELFF	TGCGCCAGCAGCCAGGCCAGATTCACCGGGGAGCTGTTTTTT	-	TRBV4-3	TRBJ2-2	-
CASSQTVNTEAFF	TGTGCCAGCAGCCAGACAGTGAACACTGAAGCTTTCTTT	-	TRBV9	TRBJ1-1	-
CASSSPSGVGHQPQHF	TGTGCCAGCAGCTCCCCCTCGGGGGTTGGGCATCAGCCCCAGCATTTT	-	TRBV7-2	TRBJ1-5	-
CASSGTGTETNYGYTF	TGTGCCAGCAGTGGTACCGGGACAGAGACGAACTATGGCTACACCTTC	once	TRBV9	TRBJ1-2	TRBD1
CASSYGGRGSADTQYF	TGTGCCAGCAGTTACGGGGGCAGAGGGTCAGCAGATACGCAGTATTTT	-	TRBV6-5	TRBJ2-3	-
CASSYSDRGNTEAFF	TGTGCCAGCAGTTACTCTGACAGGGGGAACACTGAAGCTTTCTTT	-	TRBV6-5	TRBJ1-1	TRBD1
CASSPQSFYEQYF	TGTGCCAGCTCACCGCAAAGCTTCTACGAGCAGTACTTC	-	TRBV18	TRBJ2-7	-